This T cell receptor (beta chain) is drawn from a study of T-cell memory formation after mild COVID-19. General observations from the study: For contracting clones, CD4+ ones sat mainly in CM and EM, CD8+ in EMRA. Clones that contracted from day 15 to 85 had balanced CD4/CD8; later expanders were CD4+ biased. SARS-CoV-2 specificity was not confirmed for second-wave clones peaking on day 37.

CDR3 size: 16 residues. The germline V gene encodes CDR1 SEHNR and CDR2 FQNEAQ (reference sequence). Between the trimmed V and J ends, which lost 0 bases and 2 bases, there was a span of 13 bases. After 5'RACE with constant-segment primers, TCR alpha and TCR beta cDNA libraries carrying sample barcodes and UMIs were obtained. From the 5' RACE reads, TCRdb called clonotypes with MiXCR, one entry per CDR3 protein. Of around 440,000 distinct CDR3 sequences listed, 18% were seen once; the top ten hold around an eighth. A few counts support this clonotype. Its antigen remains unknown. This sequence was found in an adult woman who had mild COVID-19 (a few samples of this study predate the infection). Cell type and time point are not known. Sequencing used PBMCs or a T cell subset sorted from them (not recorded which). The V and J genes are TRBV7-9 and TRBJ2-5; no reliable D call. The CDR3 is CASSLAGSALQETQYF. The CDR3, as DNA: TGTGCCAGCAGCTTAGCGGGTTCAGCTTTACAAGAGACCCAGTACTTC. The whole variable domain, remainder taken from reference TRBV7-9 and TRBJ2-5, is DTGVSQNPRHKITKRGQNVTFRCDPISEHNRLYWYRQTLGQGPEFLTYFQNEAQLEKSRLLSDRFSAERPKGSFSTLEIQRTEQGDSAMYLCASSLAGSALQETQYFGPGTRLLVL.